This T cell receptor beta chain was captured by sequencing in a study of T cells of healthy individuals listed by TCRdb under 2018. Trimming costs V 4 bases and J 5 bases, and their ends lie 15 bases apart. The germline V gene (reference sequence) yields DFQATT for CDR1 and SNEGSKA for CDR2. The CDR3 spans 14 residues, from the cysteine through the phenylalanine. The DNA shown is the 42-base CDR3, in frame from base 1. The library was obtained by 5' RACE. Instrument on record: Illumina MiSeq. In-frame beta chains were kept once TCRdb had trimmed the public reads at Q25 with fastp and called clones with MiXCR. Each entry is one CDR3 protein sequence, shown with its most common DNA and genes. In this sample the table shows 65,000 to 95,000 distinct CDR3 sequences, about 5.5% of which occur a single time. 7.5% to 9.5% of the sample goes to the ten largest clones. Of note for this clonotype: Its antigen is currently not known. No much larger clonotype is one base removed from it; base qualities were not supplied.

The sequence joins TRBV20-1 to TRBJ1-5; the D gene identity is not certain. The clonotype comes from a female donor in good health. The CDR3 protein: CSAKLPGDDQPQHF. In nucleotides, the sequence is TGCAGTGCTAAACTCCCAGGAGACGATCAGCCCCAGCATTTT.